These T cell receptor beta chains were read from a single sample in a study of shared clonotypes between healthy human individuals. Here immunoSEQ multiplex PCR was the method, and the copy in TCRdb shows in-frame clones only, minus some. Seen here are some 2,400,000 clones, approximately 95% observed once, and the top ten hold around 0.13%. Material for sequencing was naive CD4+ T cells sorted from blood. These receptors all come from a man aged 18 to 29 in good health. CDR3s include the opening cysteine and the closing phenylalanine or tryptophan. D genes are given only for firm matches. Expanded clones are given a class, and other clones once, few, many or no size at all.

J gene: TRBJ2-1; D gene: NA; clone size: NA; V gene: TRBV6-4; CDR3 DNA: TGTGCCAGCAAGGTGGAGAGCTCCTACAATGAGCAGTTCTTC; CDR3 protein: CASKVESSYNEQFF
J gene: TRBJ2-7; D gene: NA; clone size: NA; V gene: TRBV10-2; CDR3 DNA: TGCGCCAGCAGTGGACAGGGGGAAACTAGCGGGCAGTCCTACGAGCAGTACTTC; CDR3 protein: CASSGQGETSGQSYEQYF
J gene: TRBJ2-1; D gene: TRBD2; clone size: NA; V gene: TRBV27; CDR3 DNA: TGTGCCAGTCTTAGGCTAGCGGGGGTGGGTGAGCAGTTCTTC; CDR3 protein: CASLRLAGVGEQFF
J gene: TRBJ2-7; D gene: TRBD1; clone size: NA; V gene: TRBV28; CDR3 DNA: TGTGCCAGCAGTTTCTTGCCGGGACAGGGGGCGCCCGAGCAGTACTTC; CDR3 protein: CASSFLPGQGAPEQYF
J gene: TRBJ2-1; D gene: NA; clone size: NA; V gene: TRBV5-4; CDR3 DNA: TGTGCCAGCAGCTTGGGTGCTGTGAGCTCCTACAATGAGCAGTTCTTC; CDR3 protein: CASSLGAVSSYNEQFF
J gene: TRBJ2-7; D gene: TRBD1; clone size: NA; V gene: TRBV19; CDR3 DNA: TGTGCCAGTACCCTGACCGGGACAGGGGCCTACGAGCAGTACTTC; CDR3 protein: CASTLTGTGAYEQYF
J gene: TRBJ1-2; D gene: NA; clone size: few; V gene: TRBV28; CDR3 DNA: TGTGCCAGCAGTCACAGGGATTGGGGCTACACCTTC; CDR3 protein: CASSHRDWGYTF
J gene: TRBJ1-2; D gene: TRBD1; clone size: NA; V gene: TRBV28; CDR3 DNA: TGTGCCAGCATCAGAGGGGGCGGCCTACTCTACACCTTC; CDR3 protein: CASIRGGGLLYTF
J gene: TRBJ2-2; D gene: NA; clone size: NA; V gene: TRBV6-5; CDR3 DNA: TGTGCCAGCAGTTACCAGGGACACCTAACCGGGGAGCTGTTTTTT; CDR3 protein: CASSYQGHLTGELFF
J gene: TRBJ2-5; D gene: TRBD2; clone size: NA; V gene: TRBV5-1; CDR3 DNA: TGCGCCAGCAGCTTGGTCCAGGGAGGGCACGAGACCCAGTACTTC; CDR3 protein: CASSLVQGGHETQYF